The entry below gives a single T cell receptor beta chain sequence along with its context. Participants were aged roughly 18 to 89 years from approximately 23 US areas. Cohorts were determined from participant-reported clinical history. Each recovered donor of Cohort 3 presented with two negative PCRs, clearance, or symptom resolution. This table comes from immunoSEQ multiplex PCR, and its TCRdb copy is limited to in-frame clones, with some not included. Here the sample spans roughly 500,000 clones, 88% being singletons. The data were taken from a study of blood T cell repertoires in COVID-19. The source is a woman in her thirties or forties who had recovered from COVID-19. Specimen: PBMCs or T cells enriched from blood (not recorded which).

The CDR3 sequence: CASSESLEYNEQFF. The CDR3 DNA is TGCGCCAGCAGTGAGAGTCTGGAGTATAATGAGCAGTTCTTC. The chain uses TRBV10-1 and TRBJ2-1; D is unresolved. From germline, CDR1 is WNHNN and CDR2 SYGVQD (reference sequence). The CDR3 consists of 14 residues. The V and J ends lost 2 bases and 7 bases respectively, with 12 bases between them.